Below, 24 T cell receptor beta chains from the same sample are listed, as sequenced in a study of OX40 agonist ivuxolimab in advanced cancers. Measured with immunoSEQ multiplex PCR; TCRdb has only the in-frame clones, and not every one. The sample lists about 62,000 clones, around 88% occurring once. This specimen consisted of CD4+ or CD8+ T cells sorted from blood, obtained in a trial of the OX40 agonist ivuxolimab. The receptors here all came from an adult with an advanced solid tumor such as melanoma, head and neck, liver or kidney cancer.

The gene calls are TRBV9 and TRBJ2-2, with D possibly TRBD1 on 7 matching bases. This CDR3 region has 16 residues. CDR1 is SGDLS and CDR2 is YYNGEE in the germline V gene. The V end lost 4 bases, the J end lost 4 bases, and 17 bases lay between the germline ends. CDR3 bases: TGTGCCAGCAGCAGGGCGGGGACAGCTCTCACCGGGGAGCTGTTTTTT. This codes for CASSRAGTALTGELFF. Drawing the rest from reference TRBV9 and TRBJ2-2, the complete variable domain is DSGVTQTPKHLITATGQRVTLRCSPRSGDLSVYWYQQSLDQGLQFLIQYYNGEERAKGNILERFSAQQFPDLHSELNLSSLELGDSALYFCASSRAGTALTGELFFGEGSRLTVL.

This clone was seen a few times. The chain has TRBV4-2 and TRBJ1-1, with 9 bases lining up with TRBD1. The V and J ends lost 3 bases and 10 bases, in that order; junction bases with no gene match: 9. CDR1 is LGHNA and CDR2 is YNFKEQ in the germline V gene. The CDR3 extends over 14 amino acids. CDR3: CASSHPPGQGLAFF. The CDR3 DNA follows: TGTGCCAGCAGCCATCCTCCGGGACAGGGTTTAGCTTTCTTT.

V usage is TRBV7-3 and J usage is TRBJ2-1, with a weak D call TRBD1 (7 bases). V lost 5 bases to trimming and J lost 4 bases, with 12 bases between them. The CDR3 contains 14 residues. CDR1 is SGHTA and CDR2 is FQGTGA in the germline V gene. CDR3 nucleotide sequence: TGTGCCAGCAGCCAGGGGGACTTTTACAATGAGCAGTTCTTC. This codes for CASSQGDFYNEQFF.

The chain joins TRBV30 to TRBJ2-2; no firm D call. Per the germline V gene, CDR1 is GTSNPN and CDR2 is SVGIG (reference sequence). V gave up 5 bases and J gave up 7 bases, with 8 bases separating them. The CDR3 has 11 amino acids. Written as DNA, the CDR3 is TGTGCCTGGCGTAGGTTCGGGGAGCTGTTTTTT. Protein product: CAWRRFGELFF.

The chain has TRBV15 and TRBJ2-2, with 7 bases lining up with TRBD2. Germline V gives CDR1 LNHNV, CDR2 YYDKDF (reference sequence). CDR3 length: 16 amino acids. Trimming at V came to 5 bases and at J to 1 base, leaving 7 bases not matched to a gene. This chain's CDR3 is CATSPRGRENTGELFF. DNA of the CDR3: TGTGCCACCAGCCCTCGAGGGAGGGAGAACACCGGGGAGCTGTTTTTT. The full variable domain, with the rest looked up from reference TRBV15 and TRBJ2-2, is DAMVIQNPRYQVTQFGKPVTLSCSQTLNHNVMYWYQQKSSQAPKLLFHYYDKDFNNEADTPDNFQSRRPNTSFCFLDIRSPGLGDTAMYLCATSPRGRENTGELFFGEGSRLTVL.

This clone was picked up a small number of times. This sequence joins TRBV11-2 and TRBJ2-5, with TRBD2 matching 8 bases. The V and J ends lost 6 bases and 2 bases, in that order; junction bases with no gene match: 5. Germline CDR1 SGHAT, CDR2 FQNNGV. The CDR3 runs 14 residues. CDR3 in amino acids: CASRERGIQETQYF. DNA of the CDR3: TGTGCCAGCAGGGAGCGGGGGATACAAGAGACCCAGTACTTC.

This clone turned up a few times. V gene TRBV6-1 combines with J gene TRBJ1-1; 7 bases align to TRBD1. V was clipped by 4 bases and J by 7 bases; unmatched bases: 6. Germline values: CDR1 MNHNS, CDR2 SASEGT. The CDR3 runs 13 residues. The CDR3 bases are TGTGCCAGCAGTGCCCGGGACAGAGGTGAAGCTTTCTTT. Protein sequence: CASSARDRGEAFF.

CDR3 sequence: CASSQSPGLVWETQYF. In DNA form, the CDR3 reads TGCGCCAGCAGCCAATCTCCGGGACTAGTATGGGAGACCCAGTACTTC. This rearrangement joins TRBV4-1 to TRBJ2-5; TRBD2 agrees at 8 bases. Germline V lookup: CDR1 MGHRA, CDR2 YSYEKL. V trimming: 2 bases; J trimming: 5 bases; junction bases outside the gene matches: 10. The CDR3 totals 16 residues.

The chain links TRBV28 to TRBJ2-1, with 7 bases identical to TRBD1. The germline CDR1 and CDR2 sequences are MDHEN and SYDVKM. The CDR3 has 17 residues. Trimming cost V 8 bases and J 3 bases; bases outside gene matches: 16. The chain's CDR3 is CASPPSTGPPIYNEQFF. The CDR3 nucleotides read TGTGCCAGCCCTCCGTCGACAGGGCCCCCGATCTACAATGAGCAGTTCTTC. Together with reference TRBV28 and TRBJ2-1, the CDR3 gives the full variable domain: DVKVTQSSRYLVKRTGEKVFLECVQDMDHENMFWYRQDPGLGLRLIYFSYDVKMKEKGDIPEGYSVSREKKERFSLILESASTNQTSMYLCASPPSTGPPIYNEQFFGPGTRLTVL.

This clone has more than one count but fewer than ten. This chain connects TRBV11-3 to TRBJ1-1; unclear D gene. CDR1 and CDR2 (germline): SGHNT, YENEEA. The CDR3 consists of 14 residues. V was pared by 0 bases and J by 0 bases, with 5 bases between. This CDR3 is CASSLDGLNTEAFF. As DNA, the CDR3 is TGTGCCAGCAGCTTAGATGGCCTGAACACTGAAGCTTTCTTT.

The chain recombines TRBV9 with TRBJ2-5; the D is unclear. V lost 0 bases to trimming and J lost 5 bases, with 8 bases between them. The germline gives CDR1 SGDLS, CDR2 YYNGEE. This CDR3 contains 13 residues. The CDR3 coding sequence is TGTGCCAGCAGCGTAGGCGGTCGGGAGACCCAGTACTTC. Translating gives CASSVGGRETQYF.

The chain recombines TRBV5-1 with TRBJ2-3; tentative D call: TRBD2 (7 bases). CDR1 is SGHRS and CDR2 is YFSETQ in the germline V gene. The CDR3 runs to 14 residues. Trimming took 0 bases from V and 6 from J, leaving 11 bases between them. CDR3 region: CASSLAAGADTQYF. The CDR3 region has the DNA TGCGCCAGCAGCTTGGCCGCGGGGGCGGATACGCAGTATTTT.

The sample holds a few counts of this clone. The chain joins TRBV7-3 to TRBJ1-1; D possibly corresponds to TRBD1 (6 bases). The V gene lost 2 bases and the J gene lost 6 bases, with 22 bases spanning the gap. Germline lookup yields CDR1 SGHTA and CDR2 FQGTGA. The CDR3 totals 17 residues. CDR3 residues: CASSLGGPRSGTPEAFF. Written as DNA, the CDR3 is TGTGCCAGCAGCTTAGGGGGGCCACGCTCAGGCACTCCTGAAGCTTTCTTT.

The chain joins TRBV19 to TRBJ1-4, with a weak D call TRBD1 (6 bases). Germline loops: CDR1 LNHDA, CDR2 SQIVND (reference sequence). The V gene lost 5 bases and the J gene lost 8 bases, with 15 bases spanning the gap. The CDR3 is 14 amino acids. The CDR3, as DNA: TGTGCCAGTAGTTCCGGGACAAGCCTGGAAAAACTGTTTTTT. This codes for CASSSGTSLEKLFF. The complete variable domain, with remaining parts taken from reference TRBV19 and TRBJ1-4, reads DGGITQSPKYLFRKEGQNVTLSCEQNLNHDAMYWYRQDPGQGLRLIYYSQIVNDFQKGDIAEGYSVSREKKESFPLTVTSAQKNPTAFYLCASSSGTSLEKLFFGSGTQLSVL.

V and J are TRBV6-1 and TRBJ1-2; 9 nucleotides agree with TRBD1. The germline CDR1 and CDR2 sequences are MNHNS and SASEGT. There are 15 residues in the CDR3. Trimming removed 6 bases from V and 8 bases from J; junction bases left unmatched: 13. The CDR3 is CASSSPGQGQSGYTF. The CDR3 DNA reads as TGTGCCAGCAGCTCACCGGGACAGGGTCAGAGCGGCTACACCTTC.

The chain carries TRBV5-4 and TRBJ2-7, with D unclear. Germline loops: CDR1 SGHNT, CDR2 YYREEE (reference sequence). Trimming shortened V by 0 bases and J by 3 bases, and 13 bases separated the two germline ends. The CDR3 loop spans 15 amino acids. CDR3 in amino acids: CASSLELGYGYEQYF. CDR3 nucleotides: TGTGCCAGCAGCTTGGAGCTGGGGTACGGCTACGAGCAGTACTTC.

CDR3 coding DNA: TGTGCCACCGCGCAATACACCGGGGAGCTGTTTTTT. Translating gives CATAQYTGELFF. The chain recombines TRBV6-1 with TRBJ2-2; D remains unclear. CDR1 and CDR2 (germline): MNHNS, SASEGT. The CDR3 covers 12 residues. Trimming left V 10 bases short and J 3 bases short, with 9 bases between.

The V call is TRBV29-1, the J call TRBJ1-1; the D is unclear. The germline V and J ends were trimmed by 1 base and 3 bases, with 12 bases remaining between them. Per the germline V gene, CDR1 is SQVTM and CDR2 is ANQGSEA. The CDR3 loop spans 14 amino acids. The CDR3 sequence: CSVEGRLTYTEAFF. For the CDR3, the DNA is TGCAGCGTTGAAGGGAGGCTCACCTACACTGAAGCTTTCTTT.

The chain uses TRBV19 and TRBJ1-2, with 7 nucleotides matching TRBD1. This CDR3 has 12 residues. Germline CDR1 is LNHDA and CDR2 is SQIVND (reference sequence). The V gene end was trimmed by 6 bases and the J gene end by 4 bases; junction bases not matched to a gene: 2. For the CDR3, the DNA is TGTGCCAGTAGCGGGACAGCCTATGGCTACACCTTC. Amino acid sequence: CASSGTAYGYTF.

CDR3 in amino acids: CASTSTGGSDYNEQFF. The CDR3 nucleotides read TGTGCCAGCACCAGCACGGGGGGGTCGGACTACAATGAGCAGTTCTTC. The chain links TRBV28 to TRBJ2-1; 8 bases line up with TRBD2. From germline, CDR1 is MDHEN and CDR2 SYDVKM. There are 16 residues in the CDR3. J was trimmed by 3 bases and V by 7 bases; bases with no gene match: 11.

The CDR3 loop reads CSVEDRRRGGYTF. CDR3 nucleotide sequence: TGCAGCGTTGAAGATAGAAGACGCGGAGGCTACACCTTC. The chain is built from TRBV29-1 and TRBJ1-2, with no clear D. CDR1 and CDR2 (germline): SQVTM, ANQGSEA. V was trimmed by 0 bases and J by 8 bases, leaving 13 bases between them. There are 13 residues in the CDR3.

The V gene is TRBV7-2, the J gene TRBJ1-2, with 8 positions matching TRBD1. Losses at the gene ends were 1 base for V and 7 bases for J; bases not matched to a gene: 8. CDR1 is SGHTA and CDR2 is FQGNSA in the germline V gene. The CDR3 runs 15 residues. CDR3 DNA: TGTGCCAGCAGCTTAGAACCAGGGGGCACGGGTGGCTACACCTTC. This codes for CASSLEPGGTGGYTF. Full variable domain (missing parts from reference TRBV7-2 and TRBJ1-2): GAGVSQSPSNKVTEKGKDVELRCDPISGHTALYWYRQSLGQGLEFLIYFQGNSAPDKSGLPSDRFSAERTGGSVSTLTIQRTQQEDSAVYLCASSLEPGGTGGYTFGSGTRLTVV.

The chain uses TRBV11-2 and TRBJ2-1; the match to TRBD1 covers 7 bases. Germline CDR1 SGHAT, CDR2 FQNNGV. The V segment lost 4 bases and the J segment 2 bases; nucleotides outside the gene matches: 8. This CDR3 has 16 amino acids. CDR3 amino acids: CASSSTQGFAYNEQFF. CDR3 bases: TGTGCCAGCAGCTCGACACAGGGGTTCGCCTACAATGAGCAGTTCTTC.

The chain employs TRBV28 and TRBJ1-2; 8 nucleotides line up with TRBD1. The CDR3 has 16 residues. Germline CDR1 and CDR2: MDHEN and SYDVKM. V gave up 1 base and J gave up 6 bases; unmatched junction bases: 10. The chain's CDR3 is CASSLSRTGSYDGYTF. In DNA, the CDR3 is TGTGCCAGCAGTTTATCCCGGACAGGGTCATATGATGGCTACACCTTC.